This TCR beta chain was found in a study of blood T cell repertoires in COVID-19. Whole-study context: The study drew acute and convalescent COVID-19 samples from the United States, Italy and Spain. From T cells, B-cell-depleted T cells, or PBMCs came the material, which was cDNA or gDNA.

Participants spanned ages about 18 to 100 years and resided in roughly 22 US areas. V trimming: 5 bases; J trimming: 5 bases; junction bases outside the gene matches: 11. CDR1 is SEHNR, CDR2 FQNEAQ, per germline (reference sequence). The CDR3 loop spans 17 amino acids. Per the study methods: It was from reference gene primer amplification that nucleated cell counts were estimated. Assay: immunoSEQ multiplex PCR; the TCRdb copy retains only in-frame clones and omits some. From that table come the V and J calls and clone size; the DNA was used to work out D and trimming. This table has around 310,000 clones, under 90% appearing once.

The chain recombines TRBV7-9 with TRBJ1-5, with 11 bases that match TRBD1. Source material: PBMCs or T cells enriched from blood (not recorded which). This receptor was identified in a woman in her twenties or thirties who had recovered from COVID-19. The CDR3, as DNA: TGTGCCAGCAGCCACTCCCGGGACAGGGGGGATCATCAGCCCCAGCATTTT. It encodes CASSHSRDRGDHQPQHF.